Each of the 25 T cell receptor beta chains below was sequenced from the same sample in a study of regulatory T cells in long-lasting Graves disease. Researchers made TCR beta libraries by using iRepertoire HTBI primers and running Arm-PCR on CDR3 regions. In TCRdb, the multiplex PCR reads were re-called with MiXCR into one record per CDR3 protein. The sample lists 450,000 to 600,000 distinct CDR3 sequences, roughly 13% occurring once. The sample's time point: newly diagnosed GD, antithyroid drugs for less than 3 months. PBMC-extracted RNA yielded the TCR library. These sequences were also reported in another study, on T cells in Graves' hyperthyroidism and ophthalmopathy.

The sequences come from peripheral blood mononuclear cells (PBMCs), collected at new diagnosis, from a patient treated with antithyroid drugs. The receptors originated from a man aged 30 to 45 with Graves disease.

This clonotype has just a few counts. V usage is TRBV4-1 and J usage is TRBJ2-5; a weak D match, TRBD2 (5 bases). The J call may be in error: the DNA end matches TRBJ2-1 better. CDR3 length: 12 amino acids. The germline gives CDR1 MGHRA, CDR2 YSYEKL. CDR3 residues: CASSHPRREQFF. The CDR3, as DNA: TGCGCCAGCAGCCACCCTCGGAGGGAGCAGTTCTTC.

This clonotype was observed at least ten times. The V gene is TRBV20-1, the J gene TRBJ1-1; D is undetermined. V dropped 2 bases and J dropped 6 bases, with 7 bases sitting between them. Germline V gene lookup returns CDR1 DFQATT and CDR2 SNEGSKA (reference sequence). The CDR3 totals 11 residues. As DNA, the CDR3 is TGCAGTGCTAGACGCACGGCTGAAGCTTTCTTT. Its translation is CSARRTAEAFF.

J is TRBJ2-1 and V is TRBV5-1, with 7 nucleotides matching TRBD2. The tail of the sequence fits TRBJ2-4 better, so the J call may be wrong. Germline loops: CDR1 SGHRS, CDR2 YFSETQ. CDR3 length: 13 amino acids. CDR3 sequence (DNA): TGCGCCAGCAGCACCGGGGGGTCCAACATTCAGTACTTC. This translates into CASSTGGSNIQYF.

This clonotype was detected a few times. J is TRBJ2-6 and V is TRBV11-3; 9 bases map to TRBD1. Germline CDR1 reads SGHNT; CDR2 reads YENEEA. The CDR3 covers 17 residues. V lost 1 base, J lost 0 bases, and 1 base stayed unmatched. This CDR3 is CASSLGTGDSGANVLTF. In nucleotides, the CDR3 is TGTGCCAGCAGCTTAGGGACAGGGGACTCTGGGGCCAACGTCCTGACTTTC.

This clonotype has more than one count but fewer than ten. CDR3 sequence reads: CSARDGSYEQYF. The CDR3 DNA reads TGCAGTGCTAGAGATGGAAGCTACGAGCAGTACTTC. J is TRBJ2-7 and V is TRBV20-1; D unclear. V was pared by 0 bases and J by 3 bases, with 6 bases between. The CDR3 totals 12 residues. From germline, CDR1 is DFQATT and CDR2 SNEGSKA (reference sequence).

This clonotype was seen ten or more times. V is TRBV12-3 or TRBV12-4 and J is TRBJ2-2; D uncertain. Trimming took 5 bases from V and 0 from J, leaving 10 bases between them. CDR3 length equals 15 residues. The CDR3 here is CASSLGPANTGELFF. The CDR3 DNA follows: TGTGCCAGCAGTCTGGGCCCGGCGAACACCGGGGAGCTGTTTTTT.

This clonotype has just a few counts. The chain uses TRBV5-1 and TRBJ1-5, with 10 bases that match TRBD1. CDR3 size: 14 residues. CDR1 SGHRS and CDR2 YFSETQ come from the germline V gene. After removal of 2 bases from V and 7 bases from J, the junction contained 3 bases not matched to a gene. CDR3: CASSFGTGEQPQHF. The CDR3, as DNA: TGCGCCAGCAGCTTCGGGACAGGGGAACAGCCCCAGCATTTT.

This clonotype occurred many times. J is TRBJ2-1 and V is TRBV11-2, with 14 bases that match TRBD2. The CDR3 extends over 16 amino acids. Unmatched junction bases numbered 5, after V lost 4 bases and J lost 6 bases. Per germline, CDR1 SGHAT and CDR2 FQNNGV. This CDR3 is CASSSKTSGRANEQFF. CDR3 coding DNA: TGTGCCAGCAGCTCTAAGACTAGCGGGAGGGCCAATGAGCAGTTCTTC. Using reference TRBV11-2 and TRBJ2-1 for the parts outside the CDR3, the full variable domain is EAGVAQSPRYKIIEKRQSVAFWCNPISGHATLYWYQQILGQGPKLLIQFQNNGVVDDSQLPKDRFSAERLKGVDSTLKIQPAKLEDSAVYLCASSSKTSGRANEQFFGPGTRLTVL.

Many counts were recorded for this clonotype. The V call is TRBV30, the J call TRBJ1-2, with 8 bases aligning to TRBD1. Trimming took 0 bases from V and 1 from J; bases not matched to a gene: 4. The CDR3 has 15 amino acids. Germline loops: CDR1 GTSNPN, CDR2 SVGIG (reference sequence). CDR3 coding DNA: TGTGCCTGGAGTGTACCAGGGGGCAGTAACTATGGCTACACCTTC. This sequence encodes CAWSVPGGSNYGYTF.

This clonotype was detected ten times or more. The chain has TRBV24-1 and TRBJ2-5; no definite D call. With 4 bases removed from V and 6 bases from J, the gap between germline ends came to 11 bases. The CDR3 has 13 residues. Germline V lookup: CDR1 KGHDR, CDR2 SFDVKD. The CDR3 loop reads CATSDYRAQTQYF. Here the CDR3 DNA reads TGTGCCACCAGTGACTATCGGGCGCAGACCCAGTACTTC.

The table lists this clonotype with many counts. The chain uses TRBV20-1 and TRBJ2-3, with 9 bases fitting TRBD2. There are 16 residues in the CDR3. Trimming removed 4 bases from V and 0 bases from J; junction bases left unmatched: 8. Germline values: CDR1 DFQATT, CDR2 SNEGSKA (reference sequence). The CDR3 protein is CSATGTSTTSTDTQYF. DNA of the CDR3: TGCAGTGCTACCGGGACTAGCACAACTAGCACAGATACGCAGTATTTT.

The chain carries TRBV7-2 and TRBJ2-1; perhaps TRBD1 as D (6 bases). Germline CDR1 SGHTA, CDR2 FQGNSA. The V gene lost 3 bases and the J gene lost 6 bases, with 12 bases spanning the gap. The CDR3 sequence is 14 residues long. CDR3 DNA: TGTGCCAGCAGCTTTGGACAGCCTACCAATGAGCAGTTCTTC. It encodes CASSFGQPTNEQFF.

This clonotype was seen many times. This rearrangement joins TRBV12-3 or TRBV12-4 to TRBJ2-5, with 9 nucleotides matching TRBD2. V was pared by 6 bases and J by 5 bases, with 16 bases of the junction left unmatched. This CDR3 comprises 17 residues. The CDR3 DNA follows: TGTGCCAGCAGCTACGGAGGGGGTAGCGGGAGTCTGGAGACCCAGTACTTC. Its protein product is CASSYGGGSGSLETQYF.

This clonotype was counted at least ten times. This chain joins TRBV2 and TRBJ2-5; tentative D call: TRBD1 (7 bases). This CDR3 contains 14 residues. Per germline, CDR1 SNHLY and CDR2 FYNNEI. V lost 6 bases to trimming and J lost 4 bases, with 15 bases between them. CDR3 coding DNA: TGTGCCAGCAGCTCTTTGCAGGGGGGAGAGACCCAGTACTTC. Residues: CASSSLQGGETQYF.

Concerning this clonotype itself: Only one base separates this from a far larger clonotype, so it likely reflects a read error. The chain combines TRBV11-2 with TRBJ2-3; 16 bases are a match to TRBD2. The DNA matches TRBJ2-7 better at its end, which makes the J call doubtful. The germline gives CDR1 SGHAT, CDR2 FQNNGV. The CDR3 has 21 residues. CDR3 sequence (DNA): TGTGCCAGCAGCCCGGGGTCGGGACTAGCGGGAGGGCCCACCGGGAGGAATGAGCAGTACTTC. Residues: CASSPGSGLAGGPTGRNEQYF.

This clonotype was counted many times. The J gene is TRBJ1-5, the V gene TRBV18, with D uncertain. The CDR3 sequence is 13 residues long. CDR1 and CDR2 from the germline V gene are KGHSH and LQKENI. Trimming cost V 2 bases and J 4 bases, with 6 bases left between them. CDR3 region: CASSPSANQPQHF. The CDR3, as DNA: TGTGCCAGCTCACCATCCGCGAATCAGCCCCAGCATTTT.

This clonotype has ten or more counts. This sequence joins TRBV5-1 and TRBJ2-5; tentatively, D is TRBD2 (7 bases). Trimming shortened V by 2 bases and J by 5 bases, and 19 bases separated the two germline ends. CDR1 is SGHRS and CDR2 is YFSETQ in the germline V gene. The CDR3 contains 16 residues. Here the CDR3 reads CASSFPSRGAGETQYF. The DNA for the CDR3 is TGCGCCAGCAGCTTCCCCTCACGGGGGGCGGGGGAGACCCAGTACTTC.

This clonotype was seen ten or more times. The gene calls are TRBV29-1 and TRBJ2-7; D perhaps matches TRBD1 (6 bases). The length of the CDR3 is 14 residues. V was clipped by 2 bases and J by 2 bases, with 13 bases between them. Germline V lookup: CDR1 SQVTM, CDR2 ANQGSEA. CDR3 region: CSVEPGAGAYEQYF. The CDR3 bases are TGCAGCGTTGAACCTGGGGCAGGGGCCTACGAGCAGTACTTC.

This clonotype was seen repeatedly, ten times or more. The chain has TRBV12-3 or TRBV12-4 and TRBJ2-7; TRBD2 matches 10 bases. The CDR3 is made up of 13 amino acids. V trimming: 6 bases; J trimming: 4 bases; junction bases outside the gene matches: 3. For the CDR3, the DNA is TGTGCCAGCAGGCGGACTAGCGGATACGAGCAGTACTTC. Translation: CASRRTSGYEQYF.

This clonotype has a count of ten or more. The CDR3 DNA is TGCGCCAGCAGCTTGGTGGCTAGCGGGAACAATGAGCAGTTCTTC. Translated: CASSLVASGNNEQFF. The rearrangement joins TRBV5-1 to TRBJ2-1, with 9 bases lining up with TRBD2. V dropped 0 bases and J dropped 5; count of bases not matched to a gene: 3. In germline, CDR1 is SGHRS, CDR2 YFSETQ. The CDR3 has 15 amino acids.

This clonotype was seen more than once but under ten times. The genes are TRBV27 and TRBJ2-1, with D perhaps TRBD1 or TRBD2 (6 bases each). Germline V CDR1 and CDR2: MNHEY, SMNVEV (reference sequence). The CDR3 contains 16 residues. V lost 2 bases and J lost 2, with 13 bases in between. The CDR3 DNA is TGTGCCAGCAGTTTAACTTCCGGGGGCGCCTACAATGAGCAGTTCTTC. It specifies CASSLTSGGAYNEQFF.

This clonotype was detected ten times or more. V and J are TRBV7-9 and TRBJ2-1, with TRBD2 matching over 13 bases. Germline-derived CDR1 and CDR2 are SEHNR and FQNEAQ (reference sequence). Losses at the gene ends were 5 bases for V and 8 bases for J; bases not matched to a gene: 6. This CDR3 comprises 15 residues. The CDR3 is CASSQRGLAGDEQFF. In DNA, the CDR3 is TGTGCCAGCAGCCAGCGCGGACTAGCGGGAGATGAGCAGTTCTTC.

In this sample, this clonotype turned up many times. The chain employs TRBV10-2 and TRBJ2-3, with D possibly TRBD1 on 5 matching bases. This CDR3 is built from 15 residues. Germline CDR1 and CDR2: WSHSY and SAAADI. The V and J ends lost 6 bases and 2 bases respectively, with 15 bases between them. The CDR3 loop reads CASRPNQDNTDTQYF. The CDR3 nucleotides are TGCGCCAGCAGGCCGAACCAGGACAACACAGATACGCAGTATTTT.

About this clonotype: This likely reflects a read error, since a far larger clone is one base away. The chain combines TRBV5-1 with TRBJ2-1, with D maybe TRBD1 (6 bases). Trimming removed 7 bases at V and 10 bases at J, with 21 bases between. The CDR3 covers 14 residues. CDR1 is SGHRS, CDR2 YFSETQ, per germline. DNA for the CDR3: TGCGCCAGCGGCCAACAGGGACCGGTTTACGAGCAGTTCTTC. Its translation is CASGQQGPVYEQFF.

CDR3 sequence: CASRPEGLAGVTDTQYF. The CDR3 coding sequence is TGTGCCAGTAGACCGGAGGGACTAGCGGGGGTCACAGATACGCAGTATTTT. The chain couples TRBV19 to TRBJ2-3; 14 bases fit TRBD2. V was pared by 6 bases and J by 2 bases, with 7 bases of the junction left unmatched. This CDR3 contains 17 residues. Germline loops: CDR1 LNHDA, CDR2 SQIVND (reference sequence).